This T cell receptor beta chain appears in the sequencing data of a study of shared clonotypes between healthy human individuals. Study conclusions and caveats: Non-shared clonotypes had lower generation probabilities than clonotypes shared by all four sorted-subset donors.

Germline CDR1 LNHDA, CDR2 SQIVND (reference sequence). This CDR3 region has 16 residues. Trimming removed 5 bases at V and 4 bases at J, with 18 bases between. Of note for this clone: Its antigen is not known.

Sequencing was performed with immunoSEQ multiplex PCR; in TCRdb, only in-frame clones are kept and a portion is missing. Of about 2.4 million clones listed, roughly 93% are singletons. Specimen: naive CD4+ T cells from PBMCs. Subset noted: CD45RA+ positively selected. This TCR was sampled from a man between 18 and 35 years old in good health. Some clones in this sample may be carry-over from other donors' samples. V and J are TRBV19 and TRBJ1-5; D is perhaps TRBD1 (5 bases). CDR3 sequence reads: CASSSPPRGANQPQHF. CDR3 in DNA: TGTGCCAGTAGTTCACCACCGAGAGGGGCAAATCAGCCCCAGCATTTT.